The rows below give T cell receptor beta chains drawn from one sample of a study of chemoradiotherapy in HPV16-positive cancers. Here immunoSEQ multiplex PCR was the method, and the copy in TCRdb shows in-frame clones only, minus some. Of hundreds of clones listed, 92% are singletons. The material was tumor tissue, obtained from a patient who underwent chemoradiotherapy. The receptors originated from a human donor with HPV-associated anogenital cancer. CDR3s include the opening cysteine and the closing phenylalanine or tryptophan. A D gene is named only where the DNA matches it firmly. Only part of the rows carry a size: once, few, many, or a class if the clone is expanded.

clone_size: .; cdr3_length: 13; v_call: TRBV13; d_call: .; j_call: TRBJ2-7; cdr3_nt: TGTGCCAGCAGCTTAGGGTCTTCGGGTGAGCAGTACTTC; cdr3_aa: CASSLGSSGEQYF
clone_size: .; cdr3_length: 12; v_call: TRBV29-1; d_call: TRBD1; j_call: TRBJ2-3; cdr3_nt: TGCAGCCTCCTCCGGGACAGAGATACGCAGTATTTT; cdr3_aa: CSLLRDRDTQYF
clone_size: once; cdr3_length: 13; v_call: TRBV6-5; d_call: .; j_call: TRBJ1-2; cdr3_nt: TGTGCCAGCAGTTACACAACAGGCAGGGGCTACACCTTC; cdr3_aa: CASSYTTGRGYTF
clone_size: once; cdr3_length: 14; v_call: TRBV6-6; d_call: .; j_call: TRBJ2-7; cdr3_nt: TGTGCCAGCAGGCCGGGGCGGTCACTCTACGAGCAGTACTTC; cdr3_aa: CASRPGRSLYEQYF
clone_size: .; cdr3_length: 14; v_call: TRBV10-3; d_call: .; j_call: TRBJ1-2; cdr3_nt: TGTGCCATCAGTGTGGGAGGAGCTAACTATGGCTACACCTTC; cdr3_aa: CAISVGGANYGYTF
clone_size: .; cdr3_length: 15; v_call: TRBV12-1; d_call: .; j_call: TRBJ1-1; cdr3_nt: TGTGCCAGCACCCCGGCGGGACTCTTTAACACTGAAGCTTTCTTT; cdr3_aa: CASTPAGLFNTEAFF
clone_size: once; cdr3_length: 14; v_call: TRBV18; d_call: .; j_call: TRBJ1-5; cdr3_nt: TGTGCCAGCTCCCAAGGGGCAGGGCATCAGCCCCAGCATTTT; cdr3_aa: CASSQGAGHQPQHF
clone_size: .; cdr3_length: 13; v_call: TRBV14; d_call: .; j_call: TRBJ2-5; cdr3_nt: TGTGCCAGCAGCCAAGATCCGGGTCCGACCCAGTACTTC; cdr3_aa: CASSQDPGPTQYF
clone_size: .; cdr3_length: 14; v_call: TRBV6-5; d_call: .; j_call: TRBJ2-3; cdr3_nt: TGTGCCAGCAGCAGGATGGGGCTCGGAGATACGCAGTATTTT; cdr3_aa: CASSRMGLGDTQYF
clone_size: .; cdr3_length: 18; v_call: TRBV5-1; d_call: TRBD2; j_call: TRBJ2-3; cdr3_nt: TGCGCCAGCAGCCAAACCCAAAGCGGGGGATCTAGCACAGATACGCAGTATTTT; cdr3_aa: CASSQTQSGGSSTDTQYF